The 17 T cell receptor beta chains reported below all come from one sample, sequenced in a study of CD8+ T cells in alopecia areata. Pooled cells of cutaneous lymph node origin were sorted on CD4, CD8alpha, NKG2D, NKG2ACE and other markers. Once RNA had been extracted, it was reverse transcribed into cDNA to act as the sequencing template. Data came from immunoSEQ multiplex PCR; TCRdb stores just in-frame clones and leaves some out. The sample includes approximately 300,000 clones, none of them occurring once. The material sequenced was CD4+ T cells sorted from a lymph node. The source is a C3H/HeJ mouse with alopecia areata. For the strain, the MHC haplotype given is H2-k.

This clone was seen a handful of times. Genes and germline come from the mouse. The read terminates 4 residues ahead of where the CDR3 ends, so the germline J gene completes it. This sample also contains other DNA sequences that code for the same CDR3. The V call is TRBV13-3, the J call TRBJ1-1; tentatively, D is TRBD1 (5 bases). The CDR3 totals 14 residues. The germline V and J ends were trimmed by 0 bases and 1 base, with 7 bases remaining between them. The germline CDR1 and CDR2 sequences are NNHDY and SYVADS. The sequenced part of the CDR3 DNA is TGTGCCAGCAGTGATGTTAGGGGAAACACA. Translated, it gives CASSDVRGNT. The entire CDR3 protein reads CASSDVRGNTEVFF.

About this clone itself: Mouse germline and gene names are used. The CDR3 loop reads CASSIVGGFYEQYF. The CDR3 DNA, read in part, is TGTGCCAGCAGTATAGTGGGGGGATTCTAT. The chain is built from TRBV19 and TRBJ2-7; 7 positions match TRBD2. The read gets to within 4 residues of the CDR3 end, and the germline J gene fills in the rest. Germline V gene data show CDR1 as FNHDT and CDR2 as SITEND (reference sequence). The ends lost 0 bases at V and 3 bases at J; junction bases unmatched: 3. The CDR3 runs 14 residues.

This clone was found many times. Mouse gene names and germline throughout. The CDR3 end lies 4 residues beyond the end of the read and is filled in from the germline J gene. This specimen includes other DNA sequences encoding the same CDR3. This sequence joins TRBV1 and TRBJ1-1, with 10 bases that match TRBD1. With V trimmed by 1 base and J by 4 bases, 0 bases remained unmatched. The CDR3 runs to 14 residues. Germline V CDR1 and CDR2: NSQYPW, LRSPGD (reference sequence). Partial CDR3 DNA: TGCACCTGCAGTGCAGGGACAGGGGGCACA. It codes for CTCSAGTGGT. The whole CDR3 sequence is CTCSAGTGGTEVFF.

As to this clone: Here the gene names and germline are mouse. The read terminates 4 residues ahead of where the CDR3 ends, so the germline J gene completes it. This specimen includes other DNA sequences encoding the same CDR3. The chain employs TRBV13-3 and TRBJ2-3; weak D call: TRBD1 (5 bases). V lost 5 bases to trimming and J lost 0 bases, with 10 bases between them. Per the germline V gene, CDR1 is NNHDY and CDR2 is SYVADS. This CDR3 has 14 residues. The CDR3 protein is CASRDRTSAETLYF. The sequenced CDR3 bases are TGTGCCAGCAGAGACAGAACTAGTGCAGAA.

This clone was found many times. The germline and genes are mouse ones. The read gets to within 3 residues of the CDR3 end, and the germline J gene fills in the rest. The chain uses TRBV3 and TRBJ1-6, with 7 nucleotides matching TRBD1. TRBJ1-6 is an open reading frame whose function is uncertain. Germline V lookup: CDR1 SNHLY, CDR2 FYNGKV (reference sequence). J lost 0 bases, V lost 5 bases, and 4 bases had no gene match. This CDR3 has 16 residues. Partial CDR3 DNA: TGTGCCAGCAGCCTGGGACAGTATTCCTATAATTCGCCC. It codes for CASSLGQYSYNSP. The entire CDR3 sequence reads CASSLGQYSYNSPLYF.

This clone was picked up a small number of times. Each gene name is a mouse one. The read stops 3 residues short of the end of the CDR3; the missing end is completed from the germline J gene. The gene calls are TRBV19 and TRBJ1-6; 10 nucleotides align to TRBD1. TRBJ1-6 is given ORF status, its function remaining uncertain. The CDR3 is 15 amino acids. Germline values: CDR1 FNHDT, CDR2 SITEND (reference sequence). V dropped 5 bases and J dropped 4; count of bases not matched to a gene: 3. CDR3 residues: CASRRQGAYNSPLYF. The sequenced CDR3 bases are TGTGCCAGCAGAAGACAGGGGGCTTATAATTCGCCC.

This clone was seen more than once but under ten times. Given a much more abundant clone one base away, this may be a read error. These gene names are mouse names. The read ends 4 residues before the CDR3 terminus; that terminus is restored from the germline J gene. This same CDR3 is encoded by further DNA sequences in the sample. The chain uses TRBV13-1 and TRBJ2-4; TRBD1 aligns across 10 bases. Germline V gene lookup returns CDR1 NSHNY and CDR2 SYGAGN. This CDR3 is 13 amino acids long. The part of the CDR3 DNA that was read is TGTGCCAGCAGTGCGGGACAGGGGAAC. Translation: CASSAGQGN. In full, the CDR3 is CASSAGQGNTLYF.

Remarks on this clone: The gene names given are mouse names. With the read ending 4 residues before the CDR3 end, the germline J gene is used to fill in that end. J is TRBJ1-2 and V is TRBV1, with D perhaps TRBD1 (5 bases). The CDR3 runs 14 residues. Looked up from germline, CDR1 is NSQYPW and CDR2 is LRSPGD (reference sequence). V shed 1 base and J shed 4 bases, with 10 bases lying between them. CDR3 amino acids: CTCSAGGASSDYTF. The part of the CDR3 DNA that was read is TGCACCTGCAGTGCAGGGGGCGCGAGCTCC. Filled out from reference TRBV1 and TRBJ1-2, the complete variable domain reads VTLLEQNPRWRLVPRGQAVNLRCILKNSQYPWMSWYQQDLQKQLQWLFTLRSPGDKEVKSLPGADYLATRVTDTELRLQVANMSQGRTLYCTCSAGGASSDYTFGSGTRLLVI.

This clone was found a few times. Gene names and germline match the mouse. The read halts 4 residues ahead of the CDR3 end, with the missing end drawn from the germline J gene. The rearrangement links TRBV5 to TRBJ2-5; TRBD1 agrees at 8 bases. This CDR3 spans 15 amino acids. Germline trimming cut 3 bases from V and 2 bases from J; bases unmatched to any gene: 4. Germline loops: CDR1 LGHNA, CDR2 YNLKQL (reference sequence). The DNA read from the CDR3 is TGTGCCAGCAGCCAGCCGGGACAGGCCCAAGAC. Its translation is CASSQPGQAQD. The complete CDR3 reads CASSQPGQAQDTQYF.

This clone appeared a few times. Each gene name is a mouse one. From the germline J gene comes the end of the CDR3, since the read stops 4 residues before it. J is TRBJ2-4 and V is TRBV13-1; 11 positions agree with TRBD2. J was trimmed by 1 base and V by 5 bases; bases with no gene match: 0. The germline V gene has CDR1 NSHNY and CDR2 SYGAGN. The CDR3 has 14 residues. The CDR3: CASRGLGGQNTLYF. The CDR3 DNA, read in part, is TGTGCCAGCAGGGGACTGGGGGGTCAAAAC.

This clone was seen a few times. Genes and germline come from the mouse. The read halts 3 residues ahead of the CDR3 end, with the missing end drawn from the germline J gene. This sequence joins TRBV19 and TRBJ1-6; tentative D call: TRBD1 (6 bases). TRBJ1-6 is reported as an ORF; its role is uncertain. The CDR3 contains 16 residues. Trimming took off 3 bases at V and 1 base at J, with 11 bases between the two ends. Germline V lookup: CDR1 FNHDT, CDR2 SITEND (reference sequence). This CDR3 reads CASSKTGRSYNSPLYF. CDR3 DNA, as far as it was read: TGTGCCAGCAGTAAAACAGGGAGATCCTATAATTCGCCC.

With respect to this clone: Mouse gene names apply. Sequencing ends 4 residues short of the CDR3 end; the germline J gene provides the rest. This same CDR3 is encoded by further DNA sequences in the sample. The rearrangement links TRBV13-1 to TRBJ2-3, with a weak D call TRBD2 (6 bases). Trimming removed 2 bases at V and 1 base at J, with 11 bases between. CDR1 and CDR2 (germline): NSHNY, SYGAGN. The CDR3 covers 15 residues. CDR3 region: CASSDGLGRAETLYF. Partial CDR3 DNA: TGTGCCAGCAGTGACGGCCTGGGGCGTGCAGAA.

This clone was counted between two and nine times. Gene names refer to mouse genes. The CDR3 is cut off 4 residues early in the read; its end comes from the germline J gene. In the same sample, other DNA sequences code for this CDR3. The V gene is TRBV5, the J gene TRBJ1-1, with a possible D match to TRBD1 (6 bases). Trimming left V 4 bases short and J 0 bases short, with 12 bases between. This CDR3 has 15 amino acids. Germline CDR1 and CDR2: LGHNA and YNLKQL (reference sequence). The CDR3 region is CASSPTGTTNTEVFF. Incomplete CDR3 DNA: TGTGCCAGCAGCCCCACCGGGACAACAAACACA.

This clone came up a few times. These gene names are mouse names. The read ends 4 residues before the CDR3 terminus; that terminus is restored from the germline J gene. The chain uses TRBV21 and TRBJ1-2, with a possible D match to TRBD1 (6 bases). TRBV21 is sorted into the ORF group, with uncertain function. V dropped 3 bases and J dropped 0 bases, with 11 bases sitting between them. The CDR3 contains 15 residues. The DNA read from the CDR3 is TGTGCTAGCAGTCACCCGGGACACGCAAACTCC. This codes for CASSHPGHANS. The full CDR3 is CASSHPGHANSDYTF.

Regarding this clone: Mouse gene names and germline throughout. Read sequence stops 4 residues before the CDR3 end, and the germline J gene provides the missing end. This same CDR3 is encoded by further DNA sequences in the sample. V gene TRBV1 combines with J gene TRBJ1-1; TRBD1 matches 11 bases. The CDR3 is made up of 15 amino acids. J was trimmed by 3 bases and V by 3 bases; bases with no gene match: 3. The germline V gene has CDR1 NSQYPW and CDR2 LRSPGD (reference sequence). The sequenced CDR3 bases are TGCACCTGCAGTGCTCCGGGACAGGGGGACACA. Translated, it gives CTCSAPGQGDT. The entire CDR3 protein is CTCSAPGQGDTEVFF. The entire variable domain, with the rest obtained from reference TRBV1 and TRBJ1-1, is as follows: VTLLEQNPRWRLVPRGQAVNLRCILKNSQYPWMSWYQQDLQKQLQWLFTLRSPGDKEVKSLPGADYLATRVTDTELRLQVANMSQGRTLYCTCSAPGQGDTEVFFGKGTRLTVV.

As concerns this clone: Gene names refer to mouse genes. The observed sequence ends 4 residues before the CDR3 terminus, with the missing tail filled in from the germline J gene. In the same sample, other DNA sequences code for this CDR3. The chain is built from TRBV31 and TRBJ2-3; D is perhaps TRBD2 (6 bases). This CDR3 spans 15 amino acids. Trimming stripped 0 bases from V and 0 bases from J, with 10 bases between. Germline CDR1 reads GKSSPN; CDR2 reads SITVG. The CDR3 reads CAWSLWGSSAETLYF. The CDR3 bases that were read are TGTGCCTGGAGTCTATGGGGGTCTAGTGCAGAA.

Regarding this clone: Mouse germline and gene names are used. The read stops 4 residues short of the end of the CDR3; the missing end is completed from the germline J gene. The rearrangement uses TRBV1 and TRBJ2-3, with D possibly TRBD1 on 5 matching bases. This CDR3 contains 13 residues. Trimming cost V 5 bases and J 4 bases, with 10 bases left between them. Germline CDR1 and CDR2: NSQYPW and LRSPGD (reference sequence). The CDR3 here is CTCSTSGTETLYF. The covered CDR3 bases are TGCACCTGCAGTACCTCAGGGACAGAA.